This entry lists 28 T cell receptor beta chains sequenced from one sample in a study of blood T cells in healthy people across ages. It was with a sample-barcoded 5' primer and a J-beta primer mix that a second PCR of roughly 7 to 12 cycles was run. TCRdb reprocessed the 5' RACE reads with MiXCR, giving one entry per CDR3 protein. The table has some 800,000 distinct CDR3 sequences, roughly 25% seen once. These data also formed part of another study, on T cells of mothers and their children.

The source material was blood. These receptors originate from a boy aged 10-17 years in good health.

The V and J genes are TRBV6-1 and TRBJ2-7, with D possibly being TRBD1 (5 bases). CDR1 is MNHNS, CDR2 SASEGT, per germline. There are 14 residues in the CDR3. Trimming stripped 0 bases from V and 1 base from J, with 7 bases between. CDR3 protein: CASSEAGQSYEQYF. DNA for the CDR3: TGTGCCAGCAGTGAAGCAGGACAATCCTACGAGCAGTACTTC.

This clonotype was observed a handful of times. The chain couples TRBV14 to TRBJ2-1; D gene ambiguous. CDR1 and CDR2 from the germline V gene are SGHDN and FVKESK. The CDR3 consists of 15 residues. V lost 4 bases, J lost 4 bases, and 14 bases lay in between. CDR3 nucleotide sequence: TGTGCCAGCAGCCGCTCCTCTACCTTTTACAATGAGCAGTTCTTC. It encodes CASSRSSTFYNEQFF.

On this clonotype: Given a much more abundant clone one base away, this may be a read error. The rearrangement uses TRBV2 and TRBJ2-1; D perhaps matches TRBD2 (5 bases). This CDR3 comprises 13 residues. V lost 8 bases and J lost 2, with 10 bases in between. The germline CDR1 and CDR2 sequences are SNHLY and FYNNEI. The CDR3 spells CASGSGTYNEQFF. The CDR3 region has the DNA TGTGCCAGCGGTTCCGGGACCTACAATGAGCAGTTCTTC.

This clonotype turned up a few times. The chain combines TRBV4-3 with TRBJ2-2; no clear D gene. Trimming took off 0 bases at V and 3 bases at J, with 5 bases between the two ends. The CDR3 loop spans 14 amino acids. CDR1 and CDR2 from the germline V gene are LGHNA and YSLEER. CDR3 region: CASSQDLYTGELFF. CDR3 bases: TGCGCCAGCAGCCAAGACCTGTACACCGGGGAGCTGTTTTTT.

V is TRBV20-1 and J is TRBJ2-3; the match to TRBD2 covers 13 bases. This CDR3 comprises 17 residues. Looked up from germline, CDR1 is DFQATT and CDR2 is SNEGSKA (reference sequence). Trimming removed 1 base from V and 4 bases from J; junction bases left unmatched: 8. The chain's CDR3 is CSARAGLAGEVADTQYF. CDR3 nucleotide sequence: TGCAGTGCTAGAGCAGGACTAGCGGGAGAGGTTGCAGATACGCAGTATTTT.

This clonotype has just a few counts. CDR3 sequence: CSARKRDRAYEQYF. In DNA, the CDR3 is TGCAGTGCTAGAAAAAGGGACAGGGCCTACGAGCAGTACTTC. This chain links TRBV20-1 with TRBJ2-7, with 9 bases matching TRBD1. The trim removed 2 bases at V and 2 bases at J, leaving 4 bases unmatched. This CDR3 is built from 14 residues. Per the germline V gene, CDR1 is DFQATT and CDR2 is SNEGSKA (reference sequence).

The J gene is TRBJ2-7, the V gene TRBV5-1; no definite D call. Germline CDR1 is SGHRS and CDR2 is YFSETQ. V shed 0 bases and J shed 2 bases, with 18 bases lying between them. CDR3 length: 17 residues. In DNA, the CDR3 is TGCGCCAGCAGCTTGGGTGCGGTTCAGATTCCCGCCTACGAGCAGTACTTC. It encodes CASSLGAVQIPAYEQYF.

The CDR3 is CACAGIGGANVLTF. The CDR3 coding sequence is TGCGCCTGTGCGGGCATCGGCGGGGCCAACGTCCTGACTTTC. J is TRBJ2-6 and V is TRBV5-1; a weak D match, TRBD2 (5 bases). The CDR3 runs 14 residues. Looked up from germline, CDR1 is SGHRS and CDR2 is YFSETQ. The V end was cut by 10 bases, the J end by 4 bases, with 15 bases between.

This clonotype has a handful of counts. The rearrangement links TRBV29-1 to TRBJ1-2, with TRBD1 matching over 8 bases. This CDR3 region has 14 residues. The germline gives CDR1 SQVTM, CDR2 ANQGSEA. V gave up 6 bases and J gave up 5 bases; unmatched junction bases: 11. The CDR3 coding sequence is TGCAGCGTAGGTCAGGGGGCGCGGTCTTATGGCTACACCTTC. As protein: CSVGQGARSYGYTF. Together with reference TRBV29-1 and TRBJ1-2, the CDR3 gives the full variable domain: SAVISQKPSRDICQRGTSLTIQCQVDSQVTMMFWYRQQPGQSLTLIATANQGSEATYESGFVIDKFPISRPNLTFSTLTVSNMSPEDSSIYLCSVGQGARSYGYTFGSGTRLTVV.

The chain has TRBV20-1 and TRBJ2-7; TRBD2 agrees at 11 bases. The V gene's germline CDR1 is DFQATT and CDR2 SNEGSKA (reference sequence). V gave up 1 base and J gave up 4 bases; unmatched junction bases: 9. The CDR3 is made up of 16 amino acids. The CDR3 loop reads CSARGKLLAGEYEQYF. CDR3 DNA: TGCAGTGCTAGAGGGAAGTTACTAGCGGGAGAGTACGAGCAGTACTTC.

The chain employs TRBV20-1 and TRBJ1-2; 10 bases map to TRBD1. V lost 3 bases to trimming and J lost 6 bases; unmatched junction nucleotides: 13. The germline V gene has CDR1 DFQATT and CDR2 SNEGSKA (reference sequence). This CDR3 has 16 residues. The CDR3 loop is CSASRRQGALVDGYTF. The CDR3 DNA is TGCAGTGCTAGCAGGAGACAGGGGGCTCTGGTGGATGGCTACACCTTC.

Remarks on this clonotype: The conserved closing phenylalanine or tryptophan is absent in this CDR3, likely reflecting a read error. No DNA is shown, since the ends of the CDR3 on it are uncertain; the CDR3 is the one TCRdb lists. The V and J genes are TRBV4-1 and TRBJ1-2; the listed D gene, TRBD1, was not tested against the DNA. Ends included, the CDR3 has 8 residues. The germline V gene encodes CDR1 MGHRA and CDR2 YSYEKL. CDR3 residues: CASSQGQI.

V gene TRBV11-1 combines with J gene TRBJ2-7, with D tentatively TRBD2 (5 bases). The CDR3 has 12 amino acids. Per the germline V gene, CDR1 is SGHAT and CDR2 is FQDESV (reference sequence). V was cut by 8 bases and J by 2 bases, with 10 bases left in between. The CDR3 DNA reads as TGTGCCAGCGGACTTAGGCCCTACGAGCAGTACTTC. It codes for CASGLRPYEQYF.

Only a few counts were recorded for this clonotype. The chain uses TRBV9 and TRBJ2-5; 8 nucleotides line up with TRBD1. Germline CDR1 reads SGDLS; CDR2 reads YYNGEE. The CDR3 has 16 residues. The junction had 8 bases not matched to a gene; V was cut back by 4 bases and J by 0 bases. The CDR3, as DNA: TGTGCCAGCAGCCCTGGGACAGGTGGAAACCAAGAGACCCAGTACTTC. Amino acids: CASSPGTGGNQETQYF.

A remark on this clonotype: One junction end disagrees with the germline gene, perhaps due to a read error. The rearrangement joins TRBV12-3 or TRBV12-4 to TRBJ1-2; a possible D gene is TRBD1 (5 bases). CDR3 length equals 13 residues. The CDR3 is CACSSTEYYGYTF. Written as DNA, the CDR3 is TGTGCCTGCAGTTCGACAGAATACTATGGCTACACCTTC.

This clonotype was detected a few times. CDR3 sequence: CASSRGTQPQHF. As DNA, the CDR3 is TGTGCCAGCAGCCGGGGCACTCAGCCCCAGCATTTT. The rearrangement uses TRBV28 and TRBJ1-5; possible D gene TRBD1, 5 bases. The CDR3 spans 12 residues. Germline V gene data show CDR1 as MDHEN and CDR2 as SYDVKM. The ends were cut back, 6 bases at V and 6 bases at J, with 9 bases in the middle.

This chain joins TRBV7-2 and TRBJ1-1; D is undetermined. CDR3 length equals 16 residues. The V gene's germline CDR1 is SGHTA and CDR2 FQGNSA. Trimming cost V 5 bases and J 6 bases, with 22 bases left between them. Written as DNA, the CDR3 is TGTGCCAGCAGCACCTACCGGGCCTCCGTTACTCCTGAAGCTTTCTTT. Translation: CASSTYRASVTPEAFF.

The rearrangement joins TRBV12-3 or TRBV12-4 to TRBJ2-2; possible D gene TRBD1, 6 bases. V lost 6 bases and J lost 2, with 10 bases in between. The CDR3 is made up of 14 amino acids. The CDR3 nucleotides are TGTGCCAGCAGACCGGGACAAAACACCGGGGAGCTGTTTTTT. Amino acid sequence: CASRPGQNTGELFF.

The chain couples TRBV5-1 to TRBJ2-2, with TRBD2 as a possible D gene (6 bases). The CDR3 length is 15 residues. CDR1 is SGHRS and CDR2 is YFSETQ in the germline V gene. V shed 2 bases and J shed 5 bases, with 13 bases lying between them. CDR3: CASSLYLEGTGELFF. The CDR3 DNA follows: TGCGCCAGCAGCTTATACCTGGAGGGAACCGGGGAGCTGTTTTTT.

There are a few counts of this clonotype. V usage is TRBV20-1 and J usage is TRBJ2-5; 11 nucleotides agree with TRBD1. The CDR3 totals 14 residues. Trimming at V came to 6 bases and at J to 4 bases, leaving 7 bases not matched to a gene. From germline, CDR1 is DFQATT and CDR2 SNEGSKA (reference sequence). For the CDR3, the DNA is TGCAGTGCCCAAAGAGGGACAGGGGGAGAGACCCAGTACTTC. It encodes CSAQRGTGGETQYF.

CDR3 residues: CASSGLADQETQYF. DNA of the CDR3: TGTGCCAGCAGTGGACTAGCGGATCAAGAGACCCAGTACTTC. This rearrangement joins TRBV27 to TRBJ2-5; 10 bases fit TRBD2. Germline trimming cut 5 bases from V and 2 bases from J; bases unmatched to any gene: 2. The CDR3 consists of 14 residues. Per germline, CDR1 MNHEY and CDR2 SMNVEV (reference sequence).

DNA for the CDR3: TGTGCCAGCAGCAAATTAGCGGGAGGGCCCAATGAGCAGTTCTTC. Protein: CASSKLAGGPNEQFF. The V call is TRBV27, the J call TRBJ2-1, with TRBD2 matching over 11 bases. After removal of 6 bases from V and 6 bases from J, the junction contained 7 bases not matched to a gene. The CDR3 spans 15 residues. The germline V gene encodes CDR1 MNHEY and CDR2 SMNVEV (reference sequence).

This clonotype was found a few times. The gene calls are TRBV7-6 and TRBJ1-2; D gene unclear. The ends were cut back, 4 bases at V and 7 bases at J, with 16 bases in the middle. Germline loops: CDR1 SGHVS, CDR2 FNYEAQ. The CDR3 has 14 amino acids. The CDR3 DNA is TGTGCCAGCAGCTCCTTAGCACCGTCTATTGGCTACACCTTC. It translates to CASSSLAPSIGYTF.

This chain joins TRBV6-2 or TRBV6-3 and TRBJ2-3, with 9 positions matching TRBD1. This CDR3 spans 16 amino acids. V lost 2 bases, J lost 5 bases, and 8 bases stayed unmatched. The germline CDR1 and CDR2 sequences are MNHEY and SVGEGT. CDR3 nucleotide sequence: TGTGCCAGCAGTTACCGAGGGACAGGGTATAAAGATACGCAGTATTTT. It is translated as CASSYRGTGYKDTQYF.

The table lists this clonotype with a few counts. The chain combines TRBV7-9 with TRBJ2-5; D perhaps matches TRBD1 (6 bases). Per germline, CDR1 SEHNR and CDR2 FQNEAQ (reference sequence). The ends were cut back, 4 bases at V and 0 bases at J, with 9 bases in the middle. The CDR3 runs to 14 residues. The CDR3 DNA sequence: TGTGCCAGCAGCTCAGGGGAGTACCAAGAGACCCAGTACTTC. It translates to CASSSGEYQETQYF.

The chain recombines TRBV20-1 with TRBJ1-1; D remains unclear. Germline V gene data show CDR1 as DFQATT and CDR2 as SNEGSKA (reference sequence). V was trimmed by 6 bases and J by 2 bases, leaving 10 bases between them. The CDR3 is 12 amino acids. Here the CDR3 reads CSAMTANTEAFF. The CDR3 DNA sequence: TGCAGTGCCATGACGGCTAACACTGAAGCTTTCTTT.

The V gene is TRBV18, the J gene TRBJ2-1; D remains ambiguous. The CDR3 sequence is 14 residues long. The germline V gene has CDR1 KGHSH and CDR2 LQKENI. With 3 bases removed from V and 11 bases from J, the gap between germline ends came to 17 bases. DNA for the CDR3: TGTGCCAGCTCACCCCCCGGAACTACTGCGCAGCAGTTCTTC. As protein: CASSPPGTTAQQFF.

In its sample, this clonotype was seen a few times. The chain joins TRBV20-1 to TRBJ2-1; 12 bases are a match to TRBD2. With V trimmed by 4 bases and J by 4 bases, 5 bases remained unmatched. The germline V gene encodes CDR1 DFQATT and CDR2 SNEGSKA (reference sequence). This CDR3 has 15 residues. DNA of the CDR3: TGCAGTGCTACCGAGGGACTAGCGGGTTACAATGAGCAGTTCTTC. Its translation is CSATEGLAGYNEQFF.